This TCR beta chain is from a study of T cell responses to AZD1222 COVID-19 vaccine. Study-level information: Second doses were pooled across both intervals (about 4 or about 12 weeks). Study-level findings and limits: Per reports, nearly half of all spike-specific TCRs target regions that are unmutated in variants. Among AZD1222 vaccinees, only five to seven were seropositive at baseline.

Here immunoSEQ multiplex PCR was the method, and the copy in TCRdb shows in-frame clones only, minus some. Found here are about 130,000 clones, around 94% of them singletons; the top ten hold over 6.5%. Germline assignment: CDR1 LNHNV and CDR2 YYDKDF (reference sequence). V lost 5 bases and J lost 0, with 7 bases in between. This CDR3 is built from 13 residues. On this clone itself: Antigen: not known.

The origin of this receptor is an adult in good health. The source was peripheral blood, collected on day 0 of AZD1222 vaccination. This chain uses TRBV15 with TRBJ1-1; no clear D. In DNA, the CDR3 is TGTGCCACCAGCCAGGTGGTGAACACTGAAGCTTTCTTT. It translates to CATSQVVNTEAFF.